Presented here are 32 T cell receptor beta chains from one specimen sequenced in a study of blood T cell repertoires in COVID-19. Generated by immunoSEQ multiplex PCR, the TCRdb table keeps only in-frame clones and is missing some. Among under 250,000 clones, around four fifths were seen once, and the ten largest hold about 4%. Sample: peripheral blood. These receptor sequences come from a man aged 45-65 years with acute or convalescent COVID-19.

This clone was counted a few times. This chain connects TRBV5-6 to TRBJ2-5, with no clear D. CDR3 length: 11 residues. Trimming pared 1 base from V and 7 bases from J, leaving 5 bases between. Germline CDR1 and CDR2: SGHDT and YYEEEE. CDR3 protein: CASSLSGTQYF. The CDR3 region has the DNA TGTGCCAGCAGCTTGTCCGGGACCCAGTACTTC.

The chain couples TRBV9 to TRBJ1-1; no clear D. CDR1 is SGDLS, CDR2 YYNGEE, per germline. This CDR3 is 15 amino acids long. The ends were cut back, 4 bases at V and 3 bases at J, with 16 bases in the middle. The CDR3 region is CASSPGWRRDTEAFF. The DNA for the CDR3 is TGTGCCAGCAGCCCAGGATGGAGGCGGGACACTGAAGCTTTCTTT.

V gene TRBV3-1 (or the pseudogene TRBV3-2) combines with J gene TRBJ1-1; the D gene is possibly TRBD1 (6 bases). The CDR3 is 13 amino acids. Germline V gene data show CDR1 as LGHDT and CDR2 as YNNKEL (reference sequence). Trimming pared 10 bases from V and 2 bases from J, leaving 14 bases between. The CDR3: CATAGTPNTEAFF. CDR3 in DNA: TGTGCCACTGCCGGGACACCTAACACTGAAGCTTTCTTT.

The chain recombines TRBV11-3 with TRBJ2-7; D not certain. Germline loops: CDR1 SGHNT, CDR2 YENEEA. Between the trimmed V and J ends, which lost 5 bases and 0 bases, there was a span of 8 bases. The CDR3 covers 13 residues. CDR3 region: CASSERGSYEQYF. The DNA for the CDR3 is TGTGCCAGCAGCGAACGAGGCTCCTACGAGCAGTACTTC.

V usage is TRBV6-6 and J usage is TRBJ2-1, with D unclear. The germline gives CDR1 MNHNY, CDR2 SVGAGI (reference sequence). This CDR3 has 12 residues. The germline V and J ends were trimmed by 3 bases and 3 bases, with 3 bases remaining between them. CDR3 protein: CASSYLYNEQFF. CDR3 bases: TGTGCCAGCAGTTATCTCTACAATGAGCAGTTCTTC.

The chain carries TRBV7-9 and TRBJ2-6; D is uncertain. The V and J ends lost 5 bases and 0 bases respectively, with 5 bases between them. The CDR3 length is 14 residues. Germline CDR1 and CDR2: SEHNR and FQNEAQ (reference sequence). In DNA, the CDR3 is TGTGCCAGCAGCGATAGCTCTGGGGCCAACGTCCTGACTTTC. Its protein product is CASSDSSGANVLTF.

This chain uses TRBV10-3 with TRBJ1-1; 11 nucleotides match TRBD1. This CDR3 comprises 15 residues. The junction had 2 bases not matched to a gene; V was cut back by 3 bases and J by 2 bases. The V gene's germline CDR1 is ENHRY and CDR2 SYGVKD. CDR3 nucleotides: TGTGCCATCAGTGATGGACAGGGGGCAAACACTGAAGCTTTCTTT. Amino acid sequence: CAISDGQGANTEAFF.

The chain combines TRBV6-1 with TRBJ1-5, with TRBD1 matching over 7 bases. Per germline, CDR1 MNHNS and CDR2 SASEGT. This CDR3 is 17 amino acids long. V trimming: 1 base; J trimming: 6 bases; junction bases outside the gene matches: 12. The CDR3 spells CASSEGVGTESGQPQHF. The CDR3 DNA sequence: TGTGCCAGCAGTGAAGGGGTCGGGACAGAGTCGGGTCAGCCCCAGCATTTT.

This clone was seen only once. The V call is TRBV4-1, the J call TRBJ1-4, with no clear D. Germline assignment: CDR1 MGHRA and CDR2 YSYEKL. This CDR3 contains 17 residues. The V end was cut by 0 bases, the J end by 2 bases, with 13 bases between. The CDR3 DNA sequence: TGCGCCAGCAGCCAAGATCAACAGCAGCAGACTAATGAAAAACTGTTTTTT. This sequence encodes CASSQDQQQQTNEKLFF.

This chain joins TRBV7-8 and TRBJ2-7; D gene ambiguous. The CDR3 is 15 residues long. Germline V lookup: CDR1 SGHVS, CDR2 FQNEAQ. The germline V and J ends were trimmed by 1 base and 0 bases, with 10 bases remaining between them. The CDR3 reads CASSLGRSDSYEQYF. CDR3 DNA: TGTGCCAGCAGCTTAGGCAGATCCGACTCCTACGAGCAGTACTTC.

About this clone itself: Other DNA sequences in this specimen translate into the identical CDR3. This chain joins TRBV11-2 and TRBJ1-2; 8 nucleotides align to TRBD1. CDR1 and CDR2 (germline): SGHAT, FQNNGV. The CDR3 sequence is 14 residues long. J lost 2 bases, V lost 5 bases, and 4 bases had no gene match. The CDR3: CASSLGQGNYGYTF. In DNA, the CDR3 is TGTGCCAGCAGCCTCGGACAGGGAAACTATGGCTACACCTTC.

The chain has TRBV5-4 and TRBJ2-7; 8 bases line up with TRBD2. Germline V gene sequence: CDR1 SGHNT, CDR2 YYREEE (reference sequence). V lost 8 bases to trimming and J lost 6 bases; unmatched junction nucleotides: 4. There are 11 residues in the CDR3. The CDR3 region is CASWAGGEQYF. The CDR3 coding sequence is TGTGCCAGTTGGGCGGGGGGCGAGCAGTACTTC.

In this sample, this clone turned up a few times. The chain uses TRBV7-2 and TRBJ2-3, with TRBD2 identical over 13 bases. The CDR3 length is 15 residues. V was pared by 2 bases and J by 6 bases, with 2 bases of the junction left unmatched. Germline values: CDR1 SGHTA, CDR2 FQGNSA. CDR3 in amino acids: CASSLTSGGADTQYF. The CDR3 DNA is TGTGCCAGCAGCTTAACTAGCGGGGGGGCGGATACGCAGTATTTT.

The V call is TRBV14, the J call TRBJ1-2; TRBD1 might be the D (6 bases). The V gene's germline CDR1 is SGHDN and CDR2 FVKESK. The CDR3 contains 17 residues. Trimming took 0 bases from V and 8 from J, leaving 22 bases between them. CDR3 DNA sequence: TGTGCCAGCAGCCAAGATTGGAGCGGGGGCGGCCCGAGAGGCTACACCTTC. Its protein product is CASSQDWSGGGPRGYTF.

This chain connects TRBV30 to TRBJ1-5; 7 positions agree with TRBD1. Losses at the gene ends were 2 bases for V and 5 bases for J; bases not matched to a gene: 6. Germline CDR1 and CDR2: GTSNPN and SVGIG (reference sequence). This CDR3 has 14 amino acids. CDR3 amino acids: CAWSLTGFDQPQHF. The CDR3 DNA reads TGTGCCTGGAGTCTGACAGGGTTCGATCAGCCCCAGCATTTT.

The chain carries TRBV9 and TRBJ2-3; 9 bases align to TRBD2. V lost 4 bases, J lost 2 bases, and 14 bases stayed unmatched. The CDR3 is made up of 18 amino acids. From germline, CDR1 is SGDLS and CDR2 YYNGEE. Here the CDR3 reads CASSPPPPLAGYTDTQYF. In DNA, the CDR3 is TGTGCCAGCAGCCCCCCACCCCCGCTAGCGGGGTACACAGATACGCAGTATTTT. The complete variable domain, with remaining parts taken from reference TRBV9 and TRBJ2-3, reads DSGVTQTPKHLITATGQRVTLRCSPRSGDLSVYWYQQSLDQGLQFLIQYYNGEERAKGNILERFSAQQFPDLHSELNLSSLELGDSALYFCASSPPPPLAGYTDTQYFGPGTRLTVL.

V and J are TRBV29-1 and TRBJ1-2; D call uncertain. This CDR3 region has 13 residues. CDR1 is SQVTM, CDR2 ANQGSEA, per germline. This CDR3 is CTSTTGINYGYTF. CDR3 nucleotide sequence: TGCACCTCAACGACGGGGATTAACTATGGCTACACCTTC.

Comment on this clone: Other DNA sequences within the sample encode an identical CDR3. This sequence joins TRBV6-5 and TRBJ1-5; 7 nucleotides agree with TRBD1. The length of the CDR3 is 14 residues. Germline CDR1 and CDR2: MNHEY and SVGAGI. Unmatched junction bases numbered 3, after V lost 5 bases and J lost 2 bases. The CDR3 DNA reads as TGTGCCAGCAGTCGTGACAGGGGCAATCAGCCCCAGCATTTT. It specifies CASSRDRGNQPQHF.

The rearrangement uses TRBV7-9 and TRBJ1-3; D remains unclear. V lost 4 bases and J lost 4, with 8 bases in between. The CDR3 is 13 amino acids. Germline V lookup: CDR1 SEHNR, CDR2 FQNEAQ (reference sequence). The CDR3 here is CASSSLAGNTIYF. Here the CDR3 DNA reads TGTGCCAGCAGCTCACTTGCGGGAAACACCATATATTTT.

The rearrangement links TRBV5-8 to TRBJ1-1; a weak D match, TRBD1 (6 bases). CDR1 and CDR2 (germline): SGHTS, YDEGEE. The CDR3 is made up of 13 amino acids. V was pared by 5 bases and J by 3 bases, with 11 bases between. The CDR3 here is CASRLDRYTEAFF. The CDR3 bases are TGTGCCAGCAGATTAGACAGGTACACTGAAGCTTTCTTT. Complete variable domain (other parts from reference TRBV5-8 and TRBJ1-1): EAGVTQSPTHLIKTRGQQATLRCSPISGHTSVYWYQQALGLGLQFLLWYDEGEERNRGNFPPRFSGRQFPNYSSELNVNALELEDSALYLCASRLDRYTEAFFGQGTRLTVV.

The rearrangement uses TRBV19 and TRBJ2-6; TRBD1 agrees at 9 bases. The CDR3 loop spans 15 amino acids. Germline-derived CDR1 and CDR2 are LNHDA and SQIVND (reference sequence). The CDR3 DNA is TGTGTCTCAGGGACAGGGTCCTCTGGGGCCAACGTCCTGACTTTC. Translated: CVSGTGSSGANVLTF.

The V gene is TRBV5-1, the J gene TRBJ2-5; 9 nucleotides align to TRBD2. Germline lookup yields CDR1 SGHRS and CDR2 YFSETQ. V shed 0 bases and J 2 bases; nucleotides not matched to a gene: 5. There are 16 residues in the CDR3. The CDR3 loop is CASSLVLAGYQETQYF. The CDR3, as DNA: TGCGCCAGCAGCTTGGTTCTAGCGGGGTATCAAGAGACCCAGTACTTC.

The J gene is TRBJ1-5, the V gene TRBV9, with D uncertain. Germline CDR1 and CDR2: SGDLS and YYNGEE. Trimming shortened V by 3 bases and J by 1 base, and 8 bases separated the two germline ends. The CDR3 runs 14 residues. CDR3: CASSASGSNQPQHF. In DNA, the CDR3 is TGTGCCAGCAGCGCTTCGGGGAGCAATCAGCCCCAGCATTTT.

This chain connects TRBV28 to TRBJ2-4; TRBD2 is a possible D gene (6 bases). This CDR3 has 15 amino acids. Trimming removed 2 bases at V and 1 base at J, with 9 bases between. From germline, CDR1 is MDHEN and CDR2 SYDVKM. The CDR3 spells CASSLGGEAKNIQYF. The CDR3 coding sequence is TGTGCCAGCAGTTTAGGCGGGGAGGCCAAAAACATTCAGTACTTC.

The J gene is TRBJ2-7, the V gene TRBV7-2; 8 nucleotides line up with TRBD1. Trimming cost V 5 bases and J 3 bases; bases outside gene matches: 9. CDR3 length: 15 residues. The germline V gene encodes CDR1 SGHTA and CDR2 FQGNSA. Here the CDR3 reads CASSLTGTGLYEQYF. The CDR3 region has the DNA TGTGCCAGCAGCCTCACCGGGACAGGACTCTACGAGCAGTACTTC.

V is TRBV28 and J is TRBJ1-2; 11 bases map to TRBD1. Germline V gene lookup returns CDR1 MDHEN and CDR2 SYDVKM. V was pared by 5 bases and J by 7 bases, with 6 bases of the junction left unmatched. This CDR3 is 14 amino acids long. The CDR3 here is CASSPGQGAGGYTF. DNA of the CDR3: TGTGCCAGCAGTCCAGGACAGGGGGCGGGTGGCTACACCTTC.

The rearrangement uses TRBV5-4 and TRBJ2-1, with 14 bases aligning to TRBD2. The CDR3 runs to 15 residues. V trimming: 3 bases; J trimming: 13 bases; junction bases outside the gene matches: 9. Per the germline V gene, CDR1 is SGHNT and CDR2 is YYREEE (reference sequence). The CDR3 loop reads CASSSDTTSGRAQFF. In nucleotides, the CDR3 is TGTGCCAGCAGCTCCGATACGACTAGCGGGAGGGCCCAGTTCTTC.

V is TRBV9 and J is TRBJ1-1, with D possibly being TRBD1 (5 bases). Trimming pared 3 bases from V and 0 bases from J, leaving 9 bases between. The V gene's germline CDR1 is SGDLS and CDR2 YYNGEE. This CDR3 contains 14 residues. DNA of the CDR3: TGTGCCAGCAGCGAATCAGGGATGAACACTGAAGCTTTCTTT. It translates to CASSESGMNTEAFF.

The chain combines TRBV15 with TRBJ1-2; TRBD1 might be the D (5 bases). Between the trimmed V and J ends, which lost 8 bases and 8 bases, there was a span of 24 bases. The CDR3 has 15 residues. Germline CDR1 is LNHNV and CDR2 is YYDKDF (reference sequence). The CDR3 DNA reads TGTGCCACCGGAGGAGGGGTCGGACGGCACCGGGGCTACACCTTC. Amino acid sequence: CATGGGVGRHRGYTF.

The rearrangement uses TRBV3-1 (or the pseudogene TRBV3-2) and TRBJ2-2; TRBD2 agrees at 10 bases. Germline CDR1 and CDR2: LGHDT and YNNKEL (reference sequence). V was pared by 4 bases and J by 2 bases, with 1 base of the junction left unmatched. This CDR3 spans 15 amino acids. CDR3 region: CASSRTSGNTGELFF. The DNA for the CDR3 is TGTGCCAGCAGCCGGACTAGCGGAAACACCGGGGAGCTGTTTTTT.

The rearrangement links TRBV4-1 to TRBJ2-1; TRBD2 matches at 14 bases. Germline trimming cut 4 bases from V and 4 bases from J; bases unmatched to any gene: 6. CDR1 MGHRA and CDR2 YSYEKL come from the germline V gene. There are 17 residues in the CDR3. The CDR3: CASSPQRTSGGYNEQFF. The CDR3 DNA sequence: TGCGCCAGCAGCCCTCAACGGACTAGCGGGGGGTACAATGAGCAGTTCTTC.

The chain employs TRBV5-8 and TRBJ2-1; 8 positions match TRBD1. The CDR3 length is 15 residues. Unmatched junction bases numbered 3, after V lost 4 bases and J lost 0 bases. The germline CDR1 and CDR2 sequences are SGHTS and YDEGEE. The CDR3 DNA follows: TGTGCCAGCAGCCGACAGGGGAGCTCCTACAATGAGCAGTTCTTC. Translated: CASSRQGSSYNEQFF.